This entry concerns a single TCR beta chain. An end of the junction differs from the germline gene, which may be a read error. TCRdb re-derived calls from the 5' RACE reads in MiXCR, one entry per CDR3 protein. The sample lists roughly 300,000 distinct CDR3 sequences; around 6.8% were seen once. The data originate from a study of T cells after yellow fever vaccination. The germline CDR1 and CDR2 sequences are SGHTA and FQGNSA. The CDR3 extends over 14 amino acids. The TCR was taken from a man between 18 and 29 years old who received the YFV17D yellow fever vaccine. The J gene is TRBJ2-3, the V gene TRBV7-2, with 7 bases that match TRBD2. Specimen: PBMCs, collected 35 to 50 days after the first yellow fever vaccination. The CDR3 DNA sequence: TGTGCCAGCAGCACGACTAGCAGCACAGGTACGCAGTATTTT. It translates to CASSTTSSTGTQYF.